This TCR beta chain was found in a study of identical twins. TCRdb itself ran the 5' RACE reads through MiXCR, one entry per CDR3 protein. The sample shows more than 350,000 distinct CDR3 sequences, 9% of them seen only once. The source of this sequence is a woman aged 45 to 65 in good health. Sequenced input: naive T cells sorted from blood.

The CDR3 loop is CASSSLFSGNSYNEQFF. The CDR3, as DNA: TGTGCCAGCAGCTCACTTTTTAGCGGAAACTCCTACAATGAGCAGTTCTTC. The V call is TRBV11-2, the J call TRBJ2-1, with D maybe TRBD2 (6 bases). This CDR3 is 17 amino acids long. CDR1 SGHAT and CDR2 FQNNGV come from the germline V gene. The ends were cut back, 4 bases at V and 0 bases at J, with 16 bases in the middle.